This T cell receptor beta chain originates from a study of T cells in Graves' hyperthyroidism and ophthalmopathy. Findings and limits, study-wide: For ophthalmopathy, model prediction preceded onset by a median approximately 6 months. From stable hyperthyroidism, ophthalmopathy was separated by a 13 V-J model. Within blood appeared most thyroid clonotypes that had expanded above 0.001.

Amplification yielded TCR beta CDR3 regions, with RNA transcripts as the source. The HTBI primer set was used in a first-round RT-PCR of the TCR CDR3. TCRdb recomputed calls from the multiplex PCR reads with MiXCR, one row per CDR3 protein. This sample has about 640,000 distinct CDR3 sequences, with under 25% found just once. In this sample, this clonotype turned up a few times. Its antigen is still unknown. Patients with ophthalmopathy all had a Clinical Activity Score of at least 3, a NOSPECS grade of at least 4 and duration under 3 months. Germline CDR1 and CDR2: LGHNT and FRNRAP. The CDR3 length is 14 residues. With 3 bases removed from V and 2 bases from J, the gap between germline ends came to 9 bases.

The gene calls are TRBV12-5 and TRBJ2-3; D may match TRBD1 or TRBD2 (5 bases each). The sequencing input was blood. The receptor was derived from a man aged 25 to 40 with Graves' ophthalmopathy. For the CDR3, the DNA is TGTGCTAGTGGTTTCGAGGGACCCACAGATACGCAGTATTTT. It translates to CASGFEGPTDTQYF.